The 8 T cell receptor beta chains below were found in one sample sequenced in a study of breast tumors, draining lymph nodes, adjacent tissues (dated by TCRdb to the mid-2010s). The lymph node samples were taken from the axillary draining lymph nodes of breast cancer patients. The library was built by means of multiplex PCR. Sequencer: Illumina HiSeq 2000. TCRdb's own reprocessing of the public reads used fastp at Q25 and MiXCR and kept productive beta chains. All rows with the same CDR3 protein become a single entry with the most common DNA and genes. In this sample the table shows roughly 130,000 distinct CDR3 sequences, just under 20% of which occur a single time. The ten largest make up less than 4% of the sample. Sequenced: axillary lymph node tissue. The receptors come from a female donor with breast cancer. Some clones in this sample may be carry-over from other donors' samples.

In this sample, this clonotype turned up many times. This rearrangement joins TRBV19 to TRBJ2-3, with D unclear. Between the trimmed V and J ends, which lost 2 bases and 2 bases, there was a span of 8 bases. The CDR3 spans 14 residues. Germline loops: CDR1 LNHDA, CDR2 SQIVND (reference sequence). The CDR3 spells CASSISRATDTQYF. CDR3 bases: TGTGCCAGTAGTATATCCAGAGCCACAGATACGCAGTATTTT.

This clonotype was counted at least ten times. The V and J genes are TRBV20-1 and TRBJ2-2; D is undetermined. The CDR3 covers 16 residues. V lost 1 base and J lost 3, with 15 bases in between. The V gene's germline CDR1 is DFQATT and CDR2 SNEGSKA (reference sequence). DNA for the CDR3: TGCAGTGCTAGAGTAGTCCGGTTAGGAGACACCGGGGAGCTGTTTTTT. Its protein product is CSARVVRLGDTGELFF.

In the case of this clonotype: A much larger clone lies a single base off, so this may be a read error. The chain recombines TRBV6-1 with TRBJ2-7, with TRBD2 matching 7 bases. The CDR3 has 17 amino acids. The junction had 17 bases not matched to a gene; V was cut back by 8 bases and J by 1 base. CDR1 and CDR2 (germline): MNHNS, SASEGT. The CDR3 spells CASVIRGEGGSSYEQYF. The CDR3, as DNA: TGTGCCAGCGTTATTCGGGGGGAAGGCGGGTCTTCCTACGAGCAGTACTTC.

The sample holds many counts of this clonotype. The rearrangement joins TRBV5-8 to TRBJ1-6; the D gene is possibly TRBD1 (5 bases). CDR1 is SGHTS and CDR2 is YDEGEE in the germline V gene. The CDR3 runs 16 residues. Trimming removed 1 base from V and 5 bases from J, with 13 bases in between. The CDR3 region is CASSLLTGPHNSPLHF. The CDR3 region has the DNA TGTGCCAGCAGCTTGCTTACGGGACCCCATAATTCACCCCTCCACTTT.

This clonotype was recorded at least ten times. V usage is TRBV20-1 and J usage is TRBJ1-6; 7 bases agree with TRBD1. The CDR3 is 14 amino acids. Germline V gene lookup returns CDR1 DFQATT and CDR2 SNEGSKA (reference sequence). After removal of 2 bases from V and 7 bases from J, the junction contained 5 bases not matched to a gene. CDR3 nucleotides: TGCAGTGCTAGACCGGGACAGACGAATTCACCCCTCCACTTT. Protein sequence: CSARPGQTNSPLHF.

Many counts were recorded for this clonotype. The gene calls are TRBV29-1 and TRBJ1-2; D remains ambiguous. Trimming left V 5 bases short and J 6 bases short, with 16 bases between. CDR1 and CDR2 from the germline V gene are SQVTM and ANQGSEA. The CDR3 loop spans 13 amino acids. The CDR3 here is CSVLDRAQDGYTF. CDR3 in DNA: TGCAGCGTTTTAGACCGAGCTCAGGATGGCTACACCTTC.

This clonotype has ten or more counts. The chain employs TRBV2 and TRBJ2-6, with a weak D call TRBD1 (6 bases). Germline CDR1 is SNHLY and CDR2 is FYNNEI. Trimming cost V 5 bases and J 0 bases, with 11 bases left between them. This CDR3 region has 16 residues. The CDR3 DNA reads as TGTGCCAGCAGTCGACAGGAAGTCTCTGGGGCCAACGTCCTGACTTTC. Its translation: CASSRQEVSGANVLTF.

In its sample, this clonotype was seen many times. The chain couples TRBV10-2 to TRBJ2-7, with D possibly matching TRBD2 (7 bases). The germline V gene encodes CDR1 WSHSY and CDR2 SAAADI. This CDR3 has 16 residues. Trimming pared 7 bases from V and 0 bases from J, leaving 19 bases between. This CDR3 is CASKRKGGTYSYEQYF. For the CDR3, the DNA is TGCGCCAGCAAACGGAAGGGGGGGACTTACTCCTACGAGCAGTACTTC.